The T cell receptor (beta chain) under discussion was sequenced for a study of blood T cells in healthy people across ages. Study conclusions and caveats: More naive CD4+ cells and higher diversity were found in long-lived than in aged donors.

Germline V gene lookup returns CDR1 MGHRA and CDR2 YSYEKL. V lost 1 base and J lost 3, with 10 bases in between. This CDR3 spans 14 amino acids. Concerning this clonotype: What it binds is unknown.

A second PCR, run for about 6 to 12 cycles, used a sample-barcoded 5' primer plus a J-beta primer mix. TCRdb used MiXCR to reprocess the 5' RACE reads, holding one entry per CDR3 protein. The sample yields approximately 1.5 million distinct CDR3 sequences, about 42% seen once. This sequence originates from a young woman in good health. Sequenced sample: blood. The chain has TRBV4-1 and TRBJ2-7; D is unclear. The CDR3 DNA sequence: TGCGCCAGCAGCCAAGTTGTCCAGAACTACGAGCAGTACTTC. Its translation: CASSQVVQNYEQYF.